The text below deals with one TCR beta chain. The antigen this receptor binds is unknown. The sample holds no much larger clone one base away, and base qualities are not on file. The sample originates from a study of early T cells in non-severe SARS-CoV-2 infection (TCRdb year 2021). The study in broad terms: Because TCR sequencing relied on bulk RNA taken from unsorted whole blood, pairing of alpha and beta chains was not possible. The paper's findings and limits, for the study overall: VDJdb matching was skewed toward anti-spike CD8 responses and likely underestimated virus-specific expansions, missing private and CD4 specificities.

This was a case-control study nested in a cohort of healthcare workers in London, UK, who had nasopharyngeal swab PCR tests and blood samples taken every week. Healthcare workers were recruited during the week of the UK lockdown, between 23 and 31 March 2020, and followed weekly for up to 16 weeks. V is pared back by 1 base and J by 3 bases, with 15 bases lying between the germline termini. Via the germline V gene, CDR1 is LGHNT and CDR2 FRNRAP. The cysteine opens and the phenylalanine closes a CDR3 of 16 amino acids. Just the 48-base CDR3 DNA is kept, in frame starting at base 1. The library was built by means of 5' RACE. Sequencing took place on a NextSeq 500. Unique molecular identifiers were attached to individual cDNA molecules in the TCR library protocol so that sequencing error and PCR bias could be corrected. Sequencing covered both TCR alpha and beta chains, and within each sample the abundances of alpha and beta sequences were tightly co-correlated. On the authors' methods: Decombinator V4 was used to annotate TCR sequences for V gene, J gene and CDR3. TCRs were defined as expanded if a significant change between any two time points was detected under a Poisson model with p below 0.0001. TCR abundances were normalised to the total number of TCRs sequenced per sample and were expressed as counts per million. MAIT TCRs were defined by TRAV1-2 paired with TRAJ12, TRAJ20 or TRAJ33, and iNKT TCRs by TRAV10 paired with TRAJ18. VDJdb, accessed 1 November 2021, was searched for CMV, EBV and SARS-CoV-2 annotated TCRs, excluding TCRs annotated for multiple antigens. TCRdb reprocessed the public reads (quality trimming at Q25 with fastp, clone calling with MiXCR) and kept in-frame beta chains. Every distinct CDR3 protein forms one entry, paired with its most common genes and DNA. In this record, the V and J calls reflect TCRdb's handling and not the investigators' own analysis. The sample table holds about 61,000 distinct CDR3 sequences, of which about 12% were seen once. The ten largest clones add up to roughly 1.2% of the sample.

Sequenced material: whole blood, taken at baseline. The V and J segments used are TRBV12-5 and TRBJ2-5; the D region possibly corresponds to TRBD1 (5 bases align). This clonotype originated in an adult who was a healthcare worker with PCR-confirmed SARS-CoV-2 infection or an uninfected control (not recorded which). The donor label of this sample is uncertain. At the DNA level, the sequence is TGTGCTAGTGGTTTGGGACAGTCGGCAGGAGAAGAGACCCAGTACTTC. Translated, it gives CASGLGQSAGEETQYF.